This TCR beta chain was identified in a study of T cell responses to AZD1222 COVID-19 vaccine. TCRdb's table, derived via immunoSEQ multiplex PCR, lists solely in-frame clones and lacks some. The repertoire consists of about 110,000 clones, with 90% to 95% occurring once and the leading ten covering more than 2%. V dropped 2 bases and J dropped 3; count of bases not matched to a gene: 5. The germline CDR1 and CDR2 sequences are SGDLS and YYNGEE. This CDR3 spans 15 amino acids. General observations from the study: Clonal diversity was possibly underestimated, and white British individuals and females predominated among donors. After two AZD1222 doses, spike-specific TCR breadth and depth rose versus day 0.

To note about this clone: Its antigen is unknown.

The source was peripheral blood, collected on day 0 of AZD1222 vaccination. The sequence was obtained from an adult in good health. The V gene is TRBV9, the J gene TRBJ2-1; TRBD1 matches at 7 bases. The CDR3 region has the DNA TGTGCCAGCAGCGTCCGGACAGGAAGCTACAATGAGCAGTTCTTC. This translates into CASSVRTGSYNEQFF.